The TCR beta chain described here comes from a study of early T cells in non-severe SARS-CoV-2 infection. On the study more broadly: Sequenced material consisted of bulk RNA (from unsorted whole blood), and chains were unpaired.

Per the germline V gene, CDR1 is MNHEY and CDR2 is SVGAGI. The CDR3 spans 14 residues. V was pared by 7 bases and J by 7 bases, with 12 bases of the junction left unmatched. Molecules of cDNA were individually given unique molecular identifiers that were attached to them. TCRdb analysed the 5' RACE reads with MiXCR anew, one entry per CDR3 protein. There are tens of thousands of distinct CDR3 sequences in the sample; roughly 4.8% occur only once, and about 12% lies in the top ten. This chain connects TRBV6-5 to TRBJ2-7; 8 bases fit TRBD2. Sequencing input: whole blood. This clonotype was obtained from an adult who was a healthcare worker with PCR-confirmed SARS-CoV-2 infection or an uninfected control (not recorded which). CDR3 in amino acids: CASTPTGGLVEQYF. The CDR3 bases are TGTGCCAGCACCCCGACGGGGGGGCTTGTAGAGCAGTACTTC.